The source of this TCR beta chain is a study of blood T cells in healthy people across ages. The use of a sample-barcoded 5' primer and a J-beta primer mix characterized a second PCR of roughly 7 to 12 cycles. TCRdb fed the 5' RACE reads into MiXCR, producing one record per CDR3 protein. Counted here are about 1,800,000 distinct CDR3 sequences, 28% occurring once; the ten biggest clones make up roughly 8%. General study points: When set beside aged donors, long-lived donors presented more naive CD4+ cells and higher diversity.

This clonotype was observed a handful of times. The antigen remains undetermined. What was sequenced was blood. This receptor was identified in a woman aged 25-40 years in good health.

DNA of the CDR3: TGTGCCAGCAGCTTACGAGGGGTGATGCTAGCGGGCGATACGCAGTATTTT. Residues: CASSLRGVMLAGDTQYF. V is TRBV7-6 and J is TRBJ2-3, with 8 bases matching TRBD2. CDR3 length equals 17 residues. Germline V gene lookup returns CDR1 SGHVS and CDR2 FNYEAQ. V lost 2 bases, J lost 6 bases, and 13 bases stayed unmatched.